The 9 T cell receptor beta chains in this list originate from one sample, sequenced in a study of OX40 agonist ivuxolimab in advanced cancers. Profiling relied on immunoSEQ multiplex PCR, and the TCRdb table lists in-frame clones only, not all of them. Of some 98,000 clones listed, about 86% were seen once; the top ten hold more than 1.1%. The material sequenced was CD4+ or CD8+ T cells sorted from blood, taken in a trial of the OX40 agonist ivuxolimab. The receptors stem from an adult with an advanced solid tumor such as melanoma, head and neck, liver or kidney cancer.

The table lists this clone with a few counts. The J gene is TRBJ1-5, the V gene TRBV28; D is undetermined. From germline, CDR1 is MDHEN and CDR2 SYDVKM. V was trimmed by 5 bases and J by 7 bases, leaving 9 bases between them. CDR3 size: 12 residues. The CDR3, as DNA: TGTGCCAGCAGTGAGATGCTCCAGCCCCAGCATTTT. Translated: CASSEMLQPQHF.

V and J are TRBV7-9 and TRBJ1-4; D is undetermined. Trimming took 6 bases from V and 8 from J, leaving 10 bases between them. The CDR3 spans 12 residues. From germline, CDR1 is SEHNR and CDR2 FQNEAQ (reference sequence). CDR3 protein: CASSQDWEKLFF. CDR3 bases: TGTGCCAGCAGTCAAGATTGGGAAAAACTGTTTTTT.

The rearrangement uses TRBV27 and TRBJ2-4; 12 bases map to TRBD2. The CDR3 is made up of 14 amino acids. Trimming at V came to 6 bases and at J to 5 bases, leaving 2 bases not matched to a gene. CDR1 is MNHEY, CDR2 SMNVEV, per germline (reference sequence). As DNA, the CDR3 is TGTGCCAGCAGACTAGCGGGAGGAGAAAACATTCAGTACTTC. Translated, it gives CASRLAGGENIQYF.

The genes are TRBV5-1 and TRBJ2-3; possibly TRBD2 for D (6 bases). The V end was cut by 2 bases, the J end by 2 bases, with 12 bases between. Germline CDR1 reads SGHRS; CDR2 reads YFSETQ. CDR3 length: 15 amino acids. The CDR3 bases are TGCGCCAGCAGCTTAGTCGGGAGAGCCACAGATACGCAGTATTTT. It translates to CASSLVGRATDTQYF. The full variable domain, rest sourced from reference TRBV5-1 and TRBJ2-3, is KAGVTQTPRYLIKTRGQQVTLSCSPISGHRSVSWYQQTPGQGLQFLFEYFSETQRNKGNFPGRFSGRQFSNSRSEMNVSTLELGDSALYLCASSLVGRATDTQYFGPGTRLTVL.

The rearrangement uses TRBV19 and TRBJ1-1, with TRBD1 as a possible D gene (5 bases). The germline CDR1 and CDR2 sequences are LNHDA and SQIVND (reference sequence). Trimming removed 5 bases from V and 1 base from J, with 14 bases in between. CDR3 length equals 15 residues. CDR3 region: CASSSDGGENTEAFF. The DNA of the CDR3 is TGTGCCAGTAGTTCAGACGGAGGGGAGAACACTGAAGCTTTCTTT.

The sample holds one count of this clone. The V gene is TRBV4-2, the J gene TRBJ2-1; 7 bases match TRBD2. This CDR3 is built from 16 residues. V lost 1 base and J lost 4; bases outside the gene matches: 7. In germline, CDR1 is LGHNA, CDR2 YNFKEQ. The CDR3 DNA sequence: TGTGCCAGCAGCCAAGGACGCGGGAGTCTTTACAATGAGCAGTTCTTC. Amino acid sequence: CASSQGRGSLYNEQFF.

The rearrangement uses TRBV4-1 and TRBJ2-2; D gene uncertain. The V end lost 4 bases, the J end lost 3 bases, and 9 bases lay between the germline ends. Germline V gene sequence: CDR1 MGHRA, CDR2 YSYEKL. The CDR3 sequence is 14 residues long. For the CDR3, the DNA is TGCGCCAGCAGCCTGCGACCGGACACCGGGGAGCTGTTTTTT. Protein product: CASSLRPDTGELFF.

The chain combines TRBV19 with TRBJ2-7; TRBD2 matches at 7 bases. Germline V gene lookup returns CDR1 LNHDA and CDR2 SQIVND (reference sequence). The V gene end was trimmed by 3 bases and the J gene end by 0 bases; junction bases not matched to a gene: 2. The CDR3 totals 14 residues. The CDR3 reads CASSMSSGSYEQYF. CDR3 nucleotide sequence: TGTGCCAGTAGTATGTCTAGCGGCTCCTACGAGCAGTACTTC. Full variable domain (missing parts from reference TRBV19 and TRBJ2-7): DGGITQSPKYLFRKEGQNVTLSCEQNLNHDAMYWYRQDPGQGLRLIYYSQIVNDFQKGDIAEGYSVSREKKESFPLTVTSAQKNPTAFYLCASSMSSGSYEQYFGPGTRLTVT.

The chain joins TRBV2 to TRBJ2-7; 8 bases align to TRBD1. CDR1 is SNHLY, CDR2 FYNNEI, per germline. The CDR3 is made up of 19 amino acids. The trim removed 2 bases at V and 3 bases at J, leaving 18 bases unmatched. Here the CDR3 DNA reads TGTGCCAGCAGTGAACCTGGTGGATTTGCAGGACAGGGTGTCTACGAGCAGTACTTC. This encodes CASSEPGGFAGQGVYEQYF.